This TCR beta chain emerged from a study of Graves' ophthalmopathy and Graves' hyperthyroidism. The TCR beta CDR3 regions underwent amplification from RNA transcripts. Amplification began with first-round RT-PCR using HTBI primers, then second-round multiplex PCR was performed. TCRdb redid the calling of the multiplex PCR reads with MiXCR, one entry per CDR3 protein. This sample has under 800,000 distinct CDR3 sequences; about 20% occur once, and the top ten carry more than 5.5%. This clonotype appeared a few times. Researchers classed hyperthyroidism as stable given no ophthalmopathy within 18 months of follow-up. The germline gives CDR1 SQVTM, CDR2 ANQGSEA. V lost 6 bases to trimming and J lost 0 bases; unmatched junction nucleotides: 8. This CDR3 contains 14 residues.

The receptor comes from a woman under 30 with stable Graves' hyperthyroidism. Some clones in this sample may be carry-over from other donors' samples. This sequence joins TRBV29-1 and TRBJ2-7; TRBD2 agrees at 7 bases. The sample comprised peripheral blood. The CDR3 loop is CSVGGGMSSYEQYF. The CDR3 coding sequence is TGCAGCGTCGGGGGAGGGATGAGCTCCTACGAGCAGTACTTC.